Only a few counts were recorded for the clone carrying this T cell receptor beta chain. Germline assignment: CDR1 SNHLY and CDR2 FYNNEI. V dropped 6 bases and J dropped 4 bases, with 13 bases sitting between them. CDR3 length: 14 residues. The source of the sample is a study of blood T cell repertoires in COVID-19. Across the whole study: Samples taken during acute and convalescent COVID-19 were collected in the United States, Italy and Spain. PBMCs, B-cell-depleted T cells, or T cells were the source of the cDNA or gDNA that made up the material.

Original processing notes: Scientists estimated how many nucleated cells there were by amplifying reference gene primers. Sequenced by immunoSEQ multiplex PCR; TCRdb stores in-frame clones only, minus some. V and J calls and clone size come straight from that table; D and trimming were deduced from the DNA. Seen here are 250,000 or so clones, more than 75% observed once, and the top ten hold 0.9% to 1%. The chain uses TRBV2 and TRBJ1-5; no reliable D call. Sequenced sample: peripheral blood. This sequence originates from a woman aged 35 to 49 who had recovered from COVID-19. CDR3 in DNA: TGTGCCAGCAGGACGAGAGCGGGTAATCAGCCCCAGCATTTT. Amino acids: CASRTRAGNQPQHF.